These 11 T cell receptor beta chains share one sample of origin, sequenced in a study of shared T cell receptors in the human thymus (dated by TCRdb to about 2021). The library was generated by the immunoSEQ multiplex PCR assay. TCRdb provides this immuneACCESS table in a form limited to in-frame rearrangements. Some clones are lacking; in checked studies, under half of them reflect an unresolved V gene, and why the rest are absent is not known. This sample is represented by about 710,000 clones; 70% to 90% of them were singletons. About 0.0094% of the sample belongs to the ten largest clones. These data also featured in a second study, about human thymus T cells.

The sequencing input was thymocytes. The source of these receptors is a boy less than two years old with a congenital heart defect. Donor details come from another sample of the same person, matched by shared clones.

The rearrangement uses TRBV5-8 and TRBJ2-2; TRBD1 matches 8 bases. Germline V gene data show CDR1 as SGHTS and CDR2 as YDEGEE. J gave up 1 base and V 5 bases, and 4 bases lay outside the gene matches. The CDR3 length is 15 residues. The CDR3 reads CASRIGQGNTGELFF. Written as DNA, the CDR3 is TGTGCCAGCAGGATAGGACAGGGGAACACCGGGGAGCTGTTTTTT.

V and J are TRBV5-6 and TRBJ1-4; 10 bases agree with TRBD1. Germline lookup yields CDR1 SGHDT and CDR2 YYEEEE. J lost 3 bases, V lost 1 base, and 12 bases had no gene match. This CDR3 comprises 19 residues. In DNA, the CDR3 is TGTGCCAGCAGCTTGTCAGGGACAGGGGTTAATAGGGCTAATGAAAAACTGTTTTTT. Residues: CASSLSGTGVNRANEKLFF.

This chain links TRBV7-9 with TRBJ2-1; 11 bases align to TRBD2. The CDR3 is 17 amino acids. CDR1 SEHNR and CDR2 FQNEAQ come from the germline V gene (reference sequence). The J segment lost 2 bases and the V segment lost 2 bases, leaving 5 bases of the junction unmatched. CDR3 coding DNA: TGTGCCAGCAGCTTACGACTAGCGGGGAGTCCCTACAATGAGCAGTTCTTC. Translating gives CASSLRLAGSPYNEQFF. The full variable domain, rest sourced from reference TRBV7-9 and TRBJ2-1, is DTGVSQNPRHKITKRGQNVTFRCDPISEHNRLYWYRQTLGQGPEFLTYFQNEAQLEKSRLLSDRFSAERPKGSFSTLEIQRTEQGDSAMYLCASSLRLAGSPYNEQFFGPGTRLTVL.

There are a few counts of this clone. V usage is TRBV10-3 and J usage is TRBJ1-2, with 8 bases that match TRBD1. From germline, CDR1 is ENHRY and CDR2 SYGVKD. With V trimmed by 5 bases and J by 6 bases, 8 bases remained unmatched. The CDR3 sequence is 14 residues long. The DNA of the CDR3 is TGTGCCATCAGTCTTCCGGACAGGGTACATGGCTACACCTTC. Its protein product is CAISLPDRVHGYTF.

This chain uses TRBV7-8 with TRBJ2-3; TRBD2 aligns across 7 bases. The CDR3 has 15 amino acids. V lost 2 bases, J lost 5 bases, and 7 bases stayed unmatched. Per the germline V gene, CDR1 is SGHVS and CDR2 is FQNEAQ. CDR3 DNA sequence: TGTGCCAGCAGCTTATTTCGGGAGGTGAAAGATACGCAGTATTTT. It yields the protein CASSLFREVKDTQYF.

CDR3 sequence reads: CASKGREETQYF. Written as DNA, the CDR3 is TGTGCCAGCAAGGGGAGGGAAGAGACCCAGTACTTC. The chain links TRBV27 to TRBJ2-5; 7 bases line up with TRBD2. J was trimmed by 3 bases and V by 7 bases; bases with no gene match: 2. The CDR3 loop spans 12 amino acids. CDR1 and CDR2 (germline): MNHEY, SMNVEV (reference sequence).

This rearrangement joins TRBV5-8 to TRBJ1-5; no clear D. The CDR3 is 11 amino acids. V was trimmed by 4 bases and J by 9 bases, leaving 8 bases between them. Germline assignment: CDR1 SGHTS and CDR2 YDEGEE. The CDR3 DNA reads TGTGCCAGCAGCGTCAGCGGGCCCCAGCATTTT. Protein sequence: CASSVSGPQHF.

The gene calls are TRBV7-6 and TRBJ2-7; 11 bases are a match to TRBD1. CDR3 length: 14 amino acids. V dropped 4 bases and J dropped 2; count of bases not matched to a gene: 1. Germline V gives CDR1 SGHVS, CDR2 FNYEAQ. For the CDR3, the DNA is TGTGCCAGCAGCTCGGGACAGGGGGCCTACGAGCAGTACTTC. Translation: CASSSGQGAYEQYF.

This sequence joins TRBV5-6 and TRBJ1-5; D unclear. This CDR3 contains 16 residues. Germline lookup yields CDR1 SGHDT and CDR2 YYEEEE. The ends were cut back, 1 base at V and 6 bases at J, with 17 bases in the middle. The CDR3 here is CASSLHRHSPPQPQHF. The CDR3 DNA is TGTGCCAGCAGCTTGCACAGACACTCTCCCCCTCAGCCCCAGCATTTT.

The J gene is TRBJ1-1, the V gene TRBV4-1; 8 bases match TRBD1. Germline V gene data show CDR1 as MGHRA and CDR2 as YSYEKL. J was trimmed by 5 bases and V by 4 bases; bases with no gene match: 6. The CDR3 consists of 14 residues. This CDR3 is CASSLDRVRTEAFF. The CDR3 nucleotides read TGCGCCAGCAGCCTGGACAGGGTGAGGACTGAAGCTTTCTTT.

There are a few counts of this clone. This sequence joins TRBV30 and TRBJ1-4, with TRBD1 matching 9 bases. J gave up 4 bases and V 1 base, and 7 bases lay outside the gene matches. The CDR3 sequence is 16 residues long. CDR1 is GTSNPN, CDR2 SVGIG, per germline (reference sequence). The CDR3, as DNA: TGTGCCTGGAGTGGAGGTCGGGACAGGGTTAATGAAAAACTGTTTTTT. It codes for CAWSGGRDRVNEKLFF.